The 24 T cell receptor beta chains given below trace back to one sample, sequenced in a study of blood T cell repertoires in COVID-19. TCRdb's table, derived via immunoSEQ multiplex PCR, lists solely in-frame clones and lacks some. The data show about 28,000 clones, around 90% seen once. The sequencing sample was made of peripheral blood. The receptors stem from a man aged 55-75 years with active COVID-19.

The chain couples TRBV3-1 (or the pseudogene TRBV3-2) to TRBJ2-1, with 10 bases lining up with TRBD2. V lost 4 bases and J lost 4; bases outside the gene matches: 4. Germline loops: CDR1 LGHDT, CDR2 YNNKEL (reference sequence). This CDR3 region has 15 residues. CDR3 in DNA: TGTGCCAGCAGCCCGCTAGCGGGGGCGTACAATGAGCAGTTCTTC. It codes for CASSPLAGAYNEQFF.

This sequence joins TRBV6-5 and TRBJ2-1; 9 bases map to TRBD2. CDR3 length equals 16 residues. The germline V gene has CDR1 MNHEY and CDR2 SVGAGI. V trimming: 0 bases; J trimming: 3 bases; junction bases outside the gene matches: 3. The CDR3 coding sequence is TGTGCCAGCAGTTACTCGGTTAGCGGGGGCTACAATGAGCAGTTCTTC. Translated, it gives CASSYSVSGGYNEQFF.

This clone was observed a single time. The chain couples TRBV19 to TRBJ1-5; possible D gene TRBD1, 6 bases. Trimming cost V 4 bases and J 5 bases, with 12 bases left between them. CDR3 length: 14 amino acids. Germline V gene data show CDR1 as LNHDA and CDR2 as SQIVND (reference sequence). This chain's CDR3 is CASSTSYRDQPQHF. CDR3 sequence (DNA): TGTGCCAGTAGTACGTCCTACAGGGATCAGCCCCAGCATTTT. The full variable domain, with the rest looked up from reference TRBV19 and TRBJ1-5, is DGGITQSPKYLFRKEGQNVTLSCEQNLNHDAMYWYRQDPGQGLRLIYYSQIVNDFQKGDIAEGYSVSREKKESFPLTVTSAQKNPTAFYLCASSTSYRDQPQHFGDGTRLSIL.

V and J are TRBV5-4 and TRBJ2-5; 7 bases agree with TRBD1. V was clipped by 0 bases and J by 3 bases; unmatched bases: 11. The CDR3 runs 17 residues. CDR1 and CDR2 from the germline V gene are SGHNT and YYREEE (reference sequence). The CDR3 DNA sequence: TGTGCCAGCAGCTTGGATAAAGTGTTGACAGGGAAAGAGACCCAGTACTTC. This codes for CASSLDKVLTGKETQYF.

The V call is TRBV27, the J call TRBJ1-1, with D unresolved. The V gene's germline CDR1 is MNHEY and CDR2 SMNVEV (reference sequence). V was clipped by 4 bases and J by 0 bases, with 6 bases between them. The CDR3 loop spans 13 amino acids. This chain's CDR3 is CASSSQMNTEAFF. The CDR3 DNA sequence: TGTGCCAGCAGTTCTCAGATGAACACTGAAGCTTTCTTT.

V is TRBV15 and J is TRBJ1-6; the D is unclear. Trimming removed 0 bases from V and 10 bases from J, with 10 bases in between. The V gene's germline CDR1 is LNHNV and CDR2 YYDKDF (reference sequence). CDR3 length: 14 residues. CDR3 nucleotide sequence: TGTGCCACCAGCAGAGATCCGGGCGGGTCACCCCTCCACTTT. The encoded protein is CATSRDPGGSPLHF.

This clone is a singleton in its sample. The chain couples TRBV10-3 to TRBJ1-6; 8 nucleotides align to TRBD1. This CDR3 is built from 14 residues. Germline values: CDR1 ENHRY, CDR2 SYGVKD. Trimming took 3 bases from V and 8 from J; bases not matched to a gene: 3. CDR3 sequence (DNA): TGTGCCATCAGTGACGTGGACAGGGATTCACCCCTCCACTTT. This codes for CAISDVDRDSPLHF.

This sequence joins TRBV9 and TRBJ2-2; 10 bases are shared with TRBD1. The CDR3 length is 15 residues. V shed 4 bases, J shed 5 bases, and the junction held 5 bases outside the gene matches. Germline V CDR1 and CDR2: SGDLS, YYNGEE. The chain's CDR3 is CASSYLGQGTGELFF. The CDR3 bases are TGTGCCAGCAGCTACTTGGGACAGGGGACCGGGGAGCTGTTTTTT.

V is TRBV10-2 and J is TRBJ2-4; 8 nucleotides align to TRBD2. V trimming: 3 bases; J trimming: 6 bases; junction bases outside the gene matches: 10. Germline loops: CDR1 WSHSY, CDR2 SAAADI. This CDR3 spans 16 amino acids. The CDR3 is CASSEGAGVYGNIQYF. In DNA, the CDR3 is TGCGCCAGCAGTGAAGGAGCGGGGGTCTATGGAAACATTCAGTACTTC.

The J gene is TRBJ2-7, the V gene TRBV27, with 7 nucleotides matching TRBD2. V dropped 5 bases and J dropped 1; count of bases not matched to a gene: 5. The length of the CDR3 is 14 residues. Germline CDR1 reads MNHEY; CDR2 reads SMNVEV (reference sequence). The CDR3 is CASSRDYFSYEQYF. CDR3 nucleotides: TGTGCCAGCAGTCGGGACTACTTTTCCTACGAGCAGTACTTC.

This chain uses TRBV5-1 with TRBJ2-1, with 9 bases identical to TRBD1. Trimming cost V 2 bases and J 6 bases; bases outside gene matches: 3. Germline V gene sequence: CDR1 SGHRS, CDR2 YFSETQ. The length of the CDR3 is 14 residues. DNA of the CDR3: TGCGCCAGCAGCTTCGGGACAGGGTCCAATGAGCAGTTCTTC. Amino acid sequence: CASSFGTGSNEQFF.

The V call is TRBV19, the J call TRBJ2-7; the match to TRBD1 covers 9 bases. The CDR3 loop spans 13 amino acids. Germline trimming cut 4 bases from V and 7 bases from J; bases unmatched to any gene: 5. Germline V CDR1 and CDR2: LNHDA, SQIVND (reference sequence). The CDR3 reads CASSTDRGREQYF. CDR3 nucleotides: TGTGCCAGTAGTACGGACAGGGGTCGGGAGCAGTACTTC.

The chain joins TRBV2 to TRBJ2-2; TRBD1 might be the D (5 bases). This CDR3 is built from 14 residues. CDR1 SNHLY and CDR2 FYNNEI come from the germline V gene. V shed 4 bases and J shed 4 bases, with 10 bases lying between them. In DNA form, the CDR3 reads TGTGCCAGCAGTGGTCAGGGTTTCACCGGGGAGCTGTTTTTT. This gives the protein CASSGQGFTGELFF. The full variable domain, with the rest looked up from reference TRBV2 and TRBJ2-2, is EPEVTQTPSHQVTQMGQEVILRCVPISNHLYFYWYRQILGQKVEFLVSFYNNEISEKSEIFDDQFSVERPDGSNFTLKIRSTKLEDSAMYFCASSGQGFTGELFFGEGSRLTVL.

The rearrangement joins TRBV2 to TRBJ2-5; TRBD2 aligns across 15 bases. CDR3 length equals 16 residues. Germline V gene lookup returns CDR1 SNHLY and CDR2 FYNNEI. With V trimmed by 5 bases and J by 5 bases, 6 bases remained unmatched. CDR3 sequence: CASSRGLAGGLETQYF. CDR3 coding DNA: TGTGCCAGCAGTCGCGGACTAGCGGGGGGGTTGGAGACCCAGTACTTC.

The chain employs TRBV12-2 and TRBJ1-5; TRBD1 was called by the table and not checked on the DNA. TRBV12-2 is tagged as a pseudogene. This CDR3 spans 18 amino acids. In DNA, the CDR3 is TGTGCAAGTCGCTTAGCTTTCGGGTGTGGACAGCCGGGCCAGCCCCAGCATTTT. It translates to CASRLAFGCGQPGQPQHF.

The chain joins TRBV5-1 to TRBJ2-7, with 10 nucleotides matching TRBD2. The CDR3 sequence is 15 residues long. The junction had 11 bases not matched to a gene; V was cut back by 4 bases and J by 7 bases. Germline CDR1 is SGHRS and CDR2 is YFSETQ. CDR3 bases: TGCGCCAGCAGCCCCGAACCTGGACTAGCGGCAGAGCAGTACTTC. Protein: CASSPEPGLAAEQYF.

The CDR3 DNA reads TGTGCCAGCAGTTACGTGGAGGGGACTGAAGCTTTCTTT. Encoded protein: CASSYVEGTEAFF. The rearrangement joins TRBV6-6 to TRBJ1-1; TRBD1 might be the D (5 bases). The germline V and J ends were trimmed by 2 bases and 5 bases, with 9 bases remaining between them. Germline loops: CDR1 MNHNY, CDR2 SVGAGI (reference sequence). CDR3 length: 13 amino acids.

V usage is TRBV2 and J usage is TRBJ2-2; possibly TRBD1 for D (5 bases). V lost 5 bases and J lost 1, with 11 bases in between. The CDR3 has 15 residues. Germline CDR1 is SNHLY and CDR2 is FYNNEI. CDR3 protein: CASSYLTGNTGELFF. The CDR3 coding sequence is TGTGCCAGCAGTTATCTTACAGGGAACACCGGGGAGCTGTTTTTT.

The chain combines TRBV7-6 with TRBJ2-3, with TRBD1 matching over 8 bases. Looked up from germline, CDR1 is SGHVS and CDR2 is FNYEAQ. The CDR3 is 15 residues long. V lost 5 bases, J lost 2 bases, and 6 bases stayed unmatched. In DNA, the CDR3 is TGTGCCAGCAGCCGGGACAGGACCGACACAGATACGCAGTATTTT. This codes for CASSRDRTDTDTQYF.

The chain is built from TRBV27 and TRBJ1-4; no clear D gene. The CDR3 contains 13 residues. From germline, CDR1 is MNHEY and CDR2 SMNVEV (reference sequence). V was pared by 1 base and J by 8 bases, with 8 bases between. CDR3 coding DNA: TGTGCCAGCAGTTTATACAGAAAGGAAAAACTGTTTTTT. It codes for CASSLYRKEKLFF.

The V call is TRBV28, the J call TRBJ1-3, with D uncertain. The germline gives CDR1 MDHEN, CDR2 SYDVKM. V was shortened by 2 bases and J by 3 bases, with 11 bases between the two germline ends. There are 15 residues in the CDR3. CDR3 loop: CASSLPTRNGNTIYF. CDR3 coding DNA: TGTGCCAGCAGTTTACCTACTAGAAATGGAAACACCATATATTTT.

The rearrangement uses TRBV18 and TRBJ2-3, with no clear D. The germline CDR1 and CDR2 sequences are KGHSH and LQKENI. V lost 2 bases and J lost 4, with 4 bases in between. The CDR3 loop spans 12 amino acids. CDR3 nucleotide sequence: TGTGCCAGCTCACCATCGGCAGATACGCAGTATTTT. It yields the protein CASSPSADTQYF.

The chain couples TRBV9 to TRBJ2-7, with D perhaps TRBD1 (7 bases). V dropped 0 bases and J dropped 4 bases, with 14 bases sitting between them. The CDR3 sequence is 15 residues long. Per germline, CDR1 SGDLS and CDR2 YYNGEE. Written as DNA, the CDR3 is TGTGCCAGCAGCGTAGCCGGCAGGGGGGCGTACGAGCAGTACTTC. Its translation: CASSVAGRGAYEQYF.

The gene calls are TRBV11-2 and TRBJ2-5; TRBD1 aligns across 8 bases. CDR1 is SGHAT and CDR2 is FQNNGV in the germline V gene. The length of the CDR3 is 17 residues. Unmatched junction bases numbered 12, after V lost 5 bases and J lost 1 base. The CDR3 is CASSRQGAFYSQETQYF. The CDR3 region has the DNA TGTGCCAGCAGCCGCCAGGGGGCCTTCTACTCCCAAGAGACCCAGTACTTC.